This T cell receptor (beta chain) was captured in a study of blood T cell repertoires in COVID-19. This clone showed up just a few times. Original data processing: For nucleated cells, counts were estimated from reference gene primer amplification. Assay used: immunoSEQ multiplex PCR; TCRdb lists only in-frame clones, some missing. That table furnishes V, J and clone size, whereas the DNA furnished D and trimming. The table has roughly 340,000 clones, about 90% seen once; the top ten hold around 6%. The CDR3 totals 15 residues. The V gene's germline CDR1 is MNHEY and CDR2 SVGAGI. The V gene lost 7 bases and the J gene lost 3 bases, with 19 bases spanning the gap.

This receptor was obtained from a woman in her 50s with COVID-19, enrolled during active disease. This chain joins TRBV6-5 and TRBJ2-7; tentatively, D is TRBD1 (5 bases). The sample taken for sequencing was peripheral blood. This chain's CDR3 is CASTREAGSVYEQYF. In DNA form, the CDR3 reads TGTGCCAGCACCAGAGAGGCAGGGTCCGTCTACGAGCAGTACTTC.